Presented here are 10 T cell receptor beta chains from one specimen sequenced in a study of blood T cell repertoires in COVID-19. TCRdb's copy holds only in-frame clones and misses some; the assay was immunoSEQ multiplex PCR. The table records a few hundred thousand clones, about 86% of them present only once. The sequenced material came from PBMCs or T cells enriched from blood (not recorded which). The receptors stem from a woman between 45 and 65 years old with acute COVID-19.

The V call is TRBV6-5, the J call TRBJ1-2; a weak D match, TRBD1 (6 bases). Germline-derived CDR1 and CDR2 are MNHEY and SVGAGI. V was cut by 5 bases and J by 3 bases, with 10 bases left in between. This CDR3 spans 13 amino acids. CDR3 in amino acids: CASSTTGHYGYTF. CDR3 bases: TGTGCCAGCAGTACCACAGGGCACTATGGCTACACCTTC.

CDR3 sequence (DNA): TGTGCCAGCAGTGAAGCGGCGAGCGGGGGGTACGAGCAGTACTTC. Amino acids: CASSEAASGGYEQYF. The genes are TRBV6-1 and TRBJ2-7; 9 bases are shared with TRBD2. CDR3 length equals 15 residues. V shed 0 bases, J shed 4 bases, and the junction held 4 bases outside the gene matches. CDR1 is MNHNS and CDR2 is SASEGT in the germline V gene.

This clone was recorded once. Different DNA sequences within this sample yield the same CDR3. The V call is TRBV6-5, the J call TRBJ1-2; D might be TRBD1 (6 bases). Trimming took 6 bases from V and 3 from J, leaving 8 bases between them. The CDR3 is 12 residues long. Germline lookup yields CDR1 MNHEY and CDR2 SVGAGI. DNA for the CDR3: TGTGCCAGCAGCCGGACAGACTATGGCTACACCTTC. It codes for CASSRTDYGYTF.

This rearrangement joins TRBV28 to TRBJ2-7; TRBD1 agrees at 10 bases. The CDR3 covers 15 residues. Germline CDR1 is MDHEN and CDR2 is SYDVKM. The V gene end was trimmed by 6 bases and the J gene end by 5 bases; junction bases not matched to a gene: 10. CDR3 protein: CASSPPGQGKDEQYF. The DNA of the CDR3 is TGTGCCAGCAGCCCCCCGGGACAGGGGAAGGACGAGCAGTACTTC.

The rearrangement joins TRBV28 to TRBJ2-7, with 9 bases that match TRBD1. CDR1 and CDR2 (germline): MDHEN, SYDVKM. This CDR3 region has 15 residues. Germline trimming cut 3 bases from V and 5 bases from J; bases unmatched to any gene: 8. The CDR3 reads CASSFGTGNLNEQYF. The CDR3 coding sequence is TGTGCCAGCAGTTTCGGGACAGGGAACTTGAACGAGCAGTACTTC.

This clone was found many times. This chain joins TRBV29-1 and TRBJ1-5, with TRBD1 as a possible D gene (5 bases). Germline V gene sequence: CDR1 SQVTM, CDR2 ANQGSEA. The V and J ends lost 0 bases and 2 bases respectively, with 8 bases between them. The CDR3 extends over 14 amino acids. For the CDR3, the DNA is TGCAGCGTTGAAGAATCGGGGGGCAATCAGCCCCAGCATTTT. Amino acid sequence: CSVEESGGNQPQHF.

This clone was counted at least ten times. Other nucleotide sequences from this sample produce the same CDR3. The chain combines TRBV11-3 with TRBJ2-3, with D possibly matching TRBD1 (6 bases). The length of the CDR3 is 14 residues. Trimming left V 2 bases short and J 2 bases short, with 8 bases between. The germline CDR1 and CDR2 sequences are SGHNT and YENEEA. For the CDR3, the DNA is TGTGCCAGCAGCTTATCAGGGGCCACAGATACGCAGTATTTT. Translation gives CASSLSGATDTQYF.

The chain couples TRBV12-3 or TRBV12-4 to TRBJ2-1; TRBD2 might be the D (5 bases). The CDR3 loop spans 13 amino acids. Trimming pared 6 bases from V and 7 bases from J, leaving 13 bases between. The DNA for the CDR3 is TGTGCCAGCAGAGCACTAGGTCGGAATGAGCAGTTCTTC. This encodes CASRALGRNEQFF.

The V gene is TRBV14, the J gene TRBJ2-5; TRBD2 aligns across 11 bases. In germline, CDR1 is SGHDN, CDR2 FVKESK. The trim removed 3 bases at V and 4 bases at J, leaving 10 bases unmatched. The CDR3 length is 17 residues. CDR3 sequence: CASSHGGLAGRGETQYF. The CDR3 region has the DNA TGTGCCAGCAGCCATGGTGGACTAGCGGGTCGGGGAGAGACCCAGTACTTC.

The chain employs TRBV27 and TRBJ2-1; maybe TRBD1 (5 bases). The ends were cut back, 5 bases at V and 10 bases at J, with 9 bases in the middle. This CDR3 spans 11 amino acids. Germline V CDR1 and CDR2: MNHEY, SMNVEV (reference sequence). The CDR3 loop reads CASSHYREQFF. Here the CDR3 DNA reads TGTGCCAGCAGTCACTACAGGGAGCAGTTCTTC.